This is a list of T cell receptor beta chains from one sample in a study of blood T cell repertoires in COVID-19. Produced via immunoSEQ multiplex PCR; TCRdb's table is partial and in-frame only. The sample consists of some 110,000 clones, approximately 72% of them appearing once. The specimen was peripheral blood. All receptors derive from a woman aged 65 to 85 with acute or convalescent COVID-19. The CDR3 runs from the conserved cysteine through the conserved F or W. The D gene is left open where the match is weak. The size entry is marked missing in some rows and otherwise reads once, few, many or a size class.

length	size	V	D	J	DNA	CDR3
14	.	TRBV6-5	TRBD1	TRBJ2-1	TGTGCCAGCAGTTCAGGGGGCTCCTACAATGAGCAGTTCTTC	CASSSGGSYNEQFF
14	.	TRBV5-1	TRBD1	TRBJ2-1	TGCGCCAGCAGCTTGGAGGGGGCCCCCGATGAGCAGTTCTTC	CASSLEGAPDEQFF
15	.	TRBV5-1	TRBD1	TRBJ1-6	TGCGCCAGCAGCCGAGCGACAGGGATTAATTCACCCCTCCACTTT	CASSRATGINSPLHF
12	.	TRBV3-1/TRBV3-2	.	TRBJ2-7	TGTGCCAGCAGCCATCCCTTATACGAGCAGTACTTC	CASSHPLYEQYF
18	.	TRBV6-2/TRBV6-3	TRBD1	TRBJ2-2	TGTGCCAGCAGCCGACCGGGACAGAGGAACGCGAACACCGGGGAGCTGTTTTTT	CASSRPGQRNANTGELFF
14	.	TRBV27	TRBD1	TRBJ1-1	TGTGCCAGCAGCACAGGGGGCAGGGTGGGGGTAGCTTTCTTT	CASSTGGRVGVAFF
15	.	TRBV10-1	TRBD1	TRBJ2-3	TGCGCCAGTGGGGTAGGGGACAGATTGACAGATACGCAGTATTTT	CASGVGDRLTDTQYF
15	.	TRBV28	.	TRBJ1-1	TGTGCCAGCAGTTTCTACACCCGGGGGTTGGCTGAAGCTTTCTTT	CASSFYTRGLAEAFF
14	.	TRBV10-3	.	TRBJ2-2	TGTGCCATCAGTGAAGGTGGGGGGACCGGGGAGCTGTTTTTT	CAISEGGGTGELFF
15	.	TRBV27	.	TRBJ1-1	TGTGCCAGCAGTTTATCGTGGGTAGGTGCAGGGGAGGCTTTCTTT	CASSLSWVGAGEAFF
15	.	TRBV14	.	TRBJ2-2	TGTGCCAGCAGCCAACCTTTAGCAGGGACCGGGGAGCTGTTTTTT	CASSQPLAGTGELFF
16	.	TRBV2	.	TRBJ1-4	TGTGCCAGCAGTGATGGAGCAGGGAAGATTAATGAAAAACTGTTTTTT	CASSDGAGKINEKLFF
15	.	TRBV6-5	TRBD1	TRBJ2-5	TGTGCCAGCAGTTACTCGCCGTCAGGGGGCGAGACCCAGTACTTC	CASSYSPSGGETQYF
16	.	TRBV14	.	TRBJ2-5	TGTGCCAGCAGCCAAGGGCGGGGCCGGGCCTCGGAGACCCAGTACTTC	CASSQGRGRASETQYF
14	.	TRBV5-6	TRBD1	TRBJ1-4	TGTGCCAGCAGCTTGCAGGGGGCAGGAGAAAAACTGTTTTTT	CASSLQGAGEKLFF
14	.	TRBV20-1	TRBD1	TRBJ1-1	TGCAGTGCTAGTAAGACAGGGTGGTACACTGAAGCTTTCTTT	CSASKTGWYTEAFF
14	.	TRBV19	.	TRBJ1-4	TGTGCCAGTAGTTCGGGACTGACTTATGAAAAACTGTTTTTT	CASSSGLTYEKLFF
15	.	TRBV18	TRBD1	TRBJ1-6	TGTGCCAGCTCGACAGGGGAGGGTCGCGATTCACCCCTCCACTTT	CASSTGEGRDSPLHF
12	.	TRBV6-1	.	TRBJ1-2	TGTGCCAGCAGTGAACGCGGAGATGGCTACACCTTC	CASSERGDGYTF
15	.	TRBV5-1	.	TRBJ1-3	TGCGCCAGCAGCTTAAAGGGAGAGTCAGGAAACACCATATATTTT	CASSLKGESGNTIYF
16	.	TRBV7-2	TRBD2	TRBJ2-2	TGTGCCAGCAGCTTAGCGCCTAGCGGGAACACCGGGGAGCTGTTTTTT	CASSLAPSGNTGELFF
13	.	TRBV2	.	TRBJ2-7	TGTGCCAGCAGTGGGGACAAACTCAACGAGCAGTACTTC	CASSGDKLNEQYF
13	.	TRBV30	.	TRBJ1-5	TGTGCCCTAGGGGGAAGGGTGGGTCAGCCCCAGCATTTT	CALGGRVGQPQHF
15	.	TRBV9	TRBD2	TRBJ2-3	TGTGCCAGCAGCGTAGCCGGGGGGAGCACAGATACGCAGTATTTT	CASSVAGGSTDTQYF
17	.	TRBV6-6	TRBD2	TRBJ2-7	TGTGCCAGCAGTCCCCGCAGCGGGGGGTCTCTTTCCTACGAGCAGTACTTC	CASSPRSGGSLSYEQYF
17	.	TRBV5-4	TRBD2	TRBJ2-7	TGTGCCAGCAGCACGGGACTAGCGGGGGGAACCTCCTACGAGCAGTACTTC	CASSTGLAGGTSYEQYF
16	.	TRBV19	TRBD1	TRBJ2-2	TGTGCCAGTAGTCTGCTGACAGGGGGGAACACCGGGGAGCTGTTTTTT	CASSLLTGGNTGELFF
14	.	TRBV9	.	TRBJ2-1	TGTGCCAGCACCAGGGTTAGCTCCTACAATGAGCAGTTCTTC	CASTRVSSYNEQFF
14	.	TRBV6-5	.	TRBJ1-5	TGTGCCAGCAGCTTGAGACGGGGCAATCAGCCCCAGCATTTT	CASSLRRGNQPQHF
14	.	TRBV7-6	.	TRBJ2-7	TGTGCCAGCAGCTTAGGCGAGGGCAGTTACGAGCAGTACTTC	CASSLGEGSYEQYF
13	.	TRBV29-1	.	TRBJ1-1	TGCAGCGTTTCCGGGACATCGAACACTGAAGCTTTCTTT	CSVSGTSNTEAFF
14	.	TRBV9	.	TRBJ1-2	TGTGCCAGCAGCGTCGAAGAACAGGGATATGGCTACACCTTC	CASSVEEQGYGYTF
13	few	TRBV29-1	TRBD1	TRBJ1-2	TGCAGCGTGGGACGGGACAGGGACTATGGCTACACCTTC	CSVGRDRDYGYTF
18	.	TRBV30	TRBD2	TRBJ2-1	TGTGCCCCGGAGGGGGGGACTAGCGGGGGAAGCTCCTACAATGAGCAGTTCTTC	CAPEGGTSGGSSYNEQFF
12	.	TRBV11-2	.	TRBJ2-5	TGTGCCAGCAGCCAGGAGGGGGAGACCCAGTACTTC	CASSQEGETQYF
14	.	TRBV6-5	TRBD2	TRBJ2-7	TGTGCCAGCAGTAGCGGGGGGAGCTCCTACGAGCAGTACTTC	CASSSGGSSYEQYF
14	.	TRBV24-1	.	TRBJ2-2	TGTGCCACCAGTCGAGGGGGGAACACCGGGGAGCTGTTTTTT	CATSRGGNTGELFF
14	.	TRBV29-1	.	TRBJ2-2	TGCAGCGTTGGTTTCGTGGGCCGCACCGGGGAGCTGTTTTTT	CSVGFVGRTGELFF
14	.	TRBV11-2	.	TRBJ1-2	TGTGCCAGCAGCTTAGACAGTGCTAACTATGGCTACACCTTC	CASSLDSANYGYTF
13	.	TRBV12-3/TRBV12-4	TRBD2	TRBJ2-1	TGTGCCAGCAGTAAACTAGCGGGGTTGCAACCGTTCTTC	CASSKLAGLQPFF
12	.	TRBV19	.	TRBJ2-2	TGTGCCAGTACCCAGTACACCGGGGAGCTGTTTTTT	CASTQYTGELFF
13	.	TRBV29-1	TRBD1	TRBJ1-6	TGCAGCGTTGGACAGGGGAAGGGATCACCCCTCCACTTT	CSVGQGKGSPLHF
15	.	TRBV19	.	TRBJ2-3	TGTGCCAGTAGTATCGGTCCATCTAGCACAGATACGCAGTATTTT	CASSIGPSSTDTQYF
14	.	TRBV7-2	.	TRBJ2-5	TGTGCCAGCAGCCCCGGAACAGGGACGGAGACCCAGTACTTC	CASSPGTGTETQYF
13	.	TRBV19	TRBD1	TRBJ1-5	TGTGCCACCGCGGACAGGGGCAATCAGCCCCAGCATTTT	CATADRGNQPQHF
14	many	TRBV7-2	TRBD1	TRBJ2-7	TGTGCCAGCAGCCTGAACAGGGGGAGCTACGAGCAGTACTTC	CASSLNRGSYEQYF
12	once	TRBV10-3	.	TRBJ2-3	TGTGCCACCAAAGAGTTAGAGGGCACGCAGTATTTT	CATKELEGTQYF
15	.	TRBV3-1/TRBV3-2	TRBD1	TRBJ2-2	TGTGCCAGCACCCAGGGGGCGTTAAGCACCGGGGAGCTGTTTTTT	CASTQGALSTGELFF
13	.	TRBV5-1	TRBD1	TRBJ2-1	TGCGCCAGCAGCTCACAGGGGAGCGATGAGCAGTTCTTC	CASSSQGSDEQFF
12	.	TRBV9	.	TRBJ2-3	TGTGCCAGCAGCGCGACCGGGGGTACGCAGTATTTT	CASSATGGTQYF
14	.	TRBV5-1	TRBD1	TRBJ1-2	TGCGCCAGCAGCCCCAGTACAGGGGCAGGGGGCTACACCTTC	CASSPSTGAGGYTF
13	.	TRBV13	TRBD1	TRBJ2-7	TGTGCCAGCAGCCTCCGACAGGGGAACGAGCAGTACTTC	CASSLRQGNEQYF
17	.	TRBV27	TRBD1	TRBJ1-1	TGTGCCAGCAGGATCCTCCGGACAGGGGGGGTGGTGACTGAAGCTTTCTTT	CASRILRTGGVVTEAFF
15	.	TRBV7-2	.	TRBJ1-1	TGTGCCAGCAGCTCCCAGGGTGGATGGAACACTGAAGCTTTCTTT	CASSSQGGWNTEAFF
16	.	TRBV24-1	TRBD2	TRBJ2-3	TGTGCCACCAGTGATCCTAGCGGGTCGAGCACAGATACGCAGTATTTT	CATSDPSGSSTDTQYF
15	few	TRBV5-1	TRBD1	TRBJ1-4	TGCGCCAGCAGCTCGCAGGGGGCAGGTGGTGAAAAACTGTTTTTT	CASSSQGAGGEKLFF
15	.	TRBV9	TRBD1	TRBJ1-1	TGTGCCAGCAGCCCGGAGGACAGGAGGAACACTGAAGCTTTCTTT	CASSPEDRRNTEAFF
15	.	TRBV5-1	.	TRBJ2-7	TGCGCCAGCAGACTCTCCCCCCTAGCAAACTACGAGCAGTACTTC	CASRLSPLANYEQYF
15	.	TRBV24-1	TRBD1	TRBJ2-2	TGTGCCACCAGTGACCAGGGGGCAGGCACCGGGGAGCTGTTTTTT	CATSDQGAGTGELFF